By share, the clone carrying this T cell receptor beta chain counts as medium-sized. Breast cancer patients provided tissue from their axillary draining lymph nodes. Trimming took off 2 bases at V and 4 bases at J, with 20 bases between the two ends. Germline V CDR1 and CDR2: SGHRS, YFSETQ. The CDR3 is made up of 17 amino acids. This sample was taken from a study of breast tumors, draining lymph nodes, adjacent tissues. From the multiplex PCR reads, TCRdb called clonotypes with MiXCR, one entry per CDR3 protein. The data hold approximately 210,000 distinct CDR3 sequences, with roughly a third observed a single time.

This receptor was obtained from a female donor with breast cancer. Some clones in this sample may be carry-over from other donors' samples. This chain links TRBV5-1 with TRBJ2-3, with D tentatively TRBD2 (5 bases). The sample taken for sequencing was axillary lymph node tissue. The CDR3 DNA is TGCGCCAGCAGCTTCTCTAACTCCCGGGGTATTGCAGATACGCAGTATTTT. It codes for CASSFSNSRGIADTQYF. The variable domain in full, with the rest retrieved from reference TRBV5-1 and TRBJ2-3, is KAGVTQTPRYLIKTRGQQVTLSCSPISGHRSVSWYQQTPGQGLQFLFEYFSETQRNKGNFPGRFSGRQFSNSRSEMNVSTLELGDSALYLCASSFSNSRGIADTQYFGPGTRLTVL.